The following is a T cell receptor (beta chain) sequence with its context. This sample stems from a study of blood T cells in healthy people across ages. A second PCR of roughly 6 to 12 cycles used a sample-barcoded 5' primer and a J-beta primer mix. TCRdb redid the calling of the 5' RACE reads with MiXCR, one entry per CDR3 protein. The sample lists fewer than 900,000 distinct CDR3 sequences, 40% to 45% occurring once. V was clipped by 4 bases and J by 1 base; unmatched bases: 7. This CDR3 contains 15 residues. From germline, CDR1 is SGDLS and CDR2 YYNGEE. Sequencing was done on a sample of blood. The clonotype was recovered from a woman aged 55-70 years in good health. The V and J genes are TRBV9 and TRBJ2-5; TRBD1 matches 7 bases. In DNA form, the CDR3 reads TGTGCCAGCAGCCTCAGGGACAGCCCCCAAGAGACCCAGTACTTC. Protein product: CASSLRDSPQETQYF.